This TCR beta chain appears in the sequencing data of a study of Graves' ophthalmopathy and Graves' hyperthyroidism. The authors amplified TCR beta CDR3 regions, and they did so from RNA transcripts for repertoire sequencing. First-round RT-PCR with HTBI primers preceded a second-round multiplex PCR. MiXCR, applied by TCRdb to the multiplex PCR reads, yields one record per CDR3 protein. The repertoire holds 300,000 to 450,000 distinct CDR3 sequences, with 15% to 20% as singletons. The table lists this clonotype with many counts. This TCR was sampled from an adult woman with stable Graves' hyperthyroidism. Sequenced: peripheral blood.

The CDR3 region has the DNA TGTGCCAGCACAGACGAGGGAATCCACAACTCCTACGAGCAGTACTTC. It is translated as CASTDEGIHNSYEQYF. The rearrangement uses TRBV2 and TRBJ2-7; weak D call: TRBD2 (5 bases). Germline V gene sequence: CDR1 SNHLY, CDR2 FYNNEI. The ends were cut back, 7 bases at V and 0 bases at J, with 19 bases in the middle. The CDR3 totals 16 residues. Variable domain in full (rest from reference TRBV2 and TRBJ2-7): EPEVTQTPSHQVTQMGQEVILRCVPISNHLYFYWYRQILGQKVEFLVSFYNNEISEKSEIFDDQFSVERPDGSNFTLKIRSTKLEDSAMYFCASTDEGIHNSYEQYFGPGTRLTVT.